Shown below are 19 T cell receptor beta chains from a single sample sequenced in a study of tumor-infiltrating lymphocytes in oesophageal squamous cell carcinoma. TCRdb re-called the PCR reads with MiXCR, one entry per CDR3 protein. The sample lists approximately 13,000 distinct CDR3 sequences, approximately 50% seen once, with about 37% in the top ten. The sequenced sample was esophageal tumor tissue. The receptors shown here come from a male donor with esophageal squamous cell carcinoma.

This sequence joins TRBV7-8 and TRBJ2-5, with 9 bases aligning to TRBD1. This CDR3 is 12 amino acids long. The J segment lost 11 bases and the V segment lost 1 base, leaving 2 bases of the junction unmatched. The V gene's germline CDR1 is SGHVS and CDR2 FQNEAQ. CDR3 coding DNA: TGTGCCAGCAGCTTAGGGACAGGGGAGCAGTACTTC. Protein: CASSLGTGEQYF.

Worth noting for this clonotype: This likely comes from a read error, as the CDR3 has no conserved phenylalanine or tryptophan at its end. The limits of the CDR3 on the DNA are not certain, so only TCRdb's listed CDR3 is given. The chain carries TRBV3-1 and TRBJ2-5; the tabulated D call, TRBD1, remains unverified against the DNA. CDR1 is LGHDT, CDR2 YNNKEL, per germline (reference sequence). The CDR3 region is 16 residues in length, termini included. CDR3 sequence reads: CASSHIDRGKWYTFGS.

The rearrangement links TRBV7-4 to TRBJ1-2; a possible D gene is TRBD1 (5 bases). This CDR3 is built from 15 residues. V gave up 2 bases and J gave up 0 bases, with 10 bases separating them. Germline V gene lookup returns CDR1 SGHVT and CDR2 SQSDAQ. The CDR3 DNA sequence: TGTGCCAGCAGCTTATCGGGGCGGACTAACTATGGCTACACCTTC. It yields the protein CASSLSGRTNYGYTF.

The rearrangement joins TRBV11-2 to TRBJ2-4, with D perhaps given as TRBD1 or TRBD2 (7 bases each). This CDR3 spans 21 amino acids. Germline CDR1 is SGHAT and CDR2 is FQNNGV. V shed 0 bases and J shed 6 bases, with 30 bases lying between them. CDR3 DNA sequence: TGTGCCAGCAGCTTAGACGGCGACAGGGTCTGGGGGGGTTATATTGGAAACATTCAGTACTTC. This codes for CASSLDGDRVWGGYIGNIQYF.

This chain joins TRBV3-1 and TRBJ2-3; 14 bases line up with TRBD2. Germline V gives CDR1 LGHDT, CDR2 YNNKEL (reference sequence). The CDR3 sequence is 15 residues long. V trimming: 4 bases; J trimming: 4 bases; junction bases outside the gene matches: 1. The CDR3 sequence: CASSPGLAGADTQYF. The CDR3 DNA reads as TGTGCCAGCAGCCCGGGACTAGCGGGAGCAGATACGCAGTATTTT.

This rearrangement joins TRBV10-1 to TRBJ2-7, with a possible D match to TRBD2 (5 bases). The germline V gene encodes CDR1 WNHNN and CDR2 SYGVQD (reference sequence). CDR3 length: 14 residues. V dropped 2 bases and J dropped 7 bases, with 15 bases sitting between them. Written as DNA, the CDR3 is TGCGCCAGCAGTGAGAGCGGAACCTACAATGAGCAGTACTTC. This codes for CASSESGTYNEQYF.

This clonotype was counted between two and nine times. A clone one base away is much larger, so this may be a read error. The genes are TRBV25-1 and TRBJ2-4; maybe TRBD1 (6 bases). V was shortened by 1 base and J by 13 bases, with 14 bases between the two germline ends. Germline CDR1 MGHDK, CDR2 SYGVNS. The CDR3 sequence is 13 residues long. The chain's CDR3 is CASSEWGPNEQYF. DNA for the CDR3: TGTGCCAGCAGTGAATGGGGGCCCAATGAGCAGTACTTC.

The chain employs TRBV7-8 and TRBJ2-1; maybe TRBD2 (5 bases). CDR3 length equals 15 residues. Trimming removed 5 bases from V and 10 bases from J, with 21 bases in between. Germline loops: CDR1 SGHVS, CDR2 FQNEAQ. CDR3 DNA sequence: TGTGCCAGCAGCCCCTGGAGGACGGGCTCCTACGAGCAGTTCTTC. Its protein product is CASSPWRTGSYEQFF.

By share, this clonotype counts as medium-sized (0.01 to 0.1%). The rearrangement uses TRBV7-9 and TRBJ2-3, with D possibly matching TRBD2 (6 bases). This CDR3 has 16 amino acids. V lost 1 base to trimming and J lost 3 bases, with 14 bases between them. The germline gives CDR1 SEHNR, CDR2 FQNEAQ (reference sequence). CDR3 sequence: CASSLGRGRRTDTQYF. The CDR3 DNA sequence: TGTGCCAGCAGCTTAGGGCGGGGAAGAAGGACAGATACGCAGTATTTT.

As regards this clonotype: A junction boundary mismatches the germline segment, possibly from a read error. In nucleotides, the CDR3 is TGTGCTAGCAGCCCATCGGGGATACAAGAGACCCAGTTCTTC. Translating gives CASSPSGIQETQFF. This chain joins TRBV7-6 and TRBJ2-3, with D possibly being TRBD2 (5 bases). The J call is in doubt because the DNA end fits TRBJ2-1 better. The CDR3 has 14 amino acids. Germline lookup yields CDR1 SGHVS and CDR2 FNYEAQ.

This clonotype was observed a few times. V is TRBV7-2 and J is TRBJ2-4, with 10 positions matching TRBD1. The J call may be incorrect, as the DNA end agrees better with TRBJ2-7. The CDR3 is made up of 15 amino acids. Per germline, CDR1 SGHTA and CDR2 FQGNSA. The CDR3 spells CASSVWTGGTYEQYF. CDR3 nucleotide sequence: TGTGCCAGCAGCGTATGGACAGGGGGAACCTACGAGCAGTACTTC.

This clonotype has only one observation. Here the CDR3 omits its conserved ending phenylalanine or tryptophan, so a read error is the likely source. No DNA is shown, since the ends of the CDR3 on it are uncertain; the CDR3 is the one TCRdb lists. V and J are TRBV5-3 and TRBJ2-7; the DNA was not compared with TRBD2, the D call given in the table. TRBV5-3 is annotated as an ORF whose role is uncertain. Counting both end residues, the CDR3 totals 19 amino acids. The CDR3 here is CASKRTSGTTGPNEQYFGS.

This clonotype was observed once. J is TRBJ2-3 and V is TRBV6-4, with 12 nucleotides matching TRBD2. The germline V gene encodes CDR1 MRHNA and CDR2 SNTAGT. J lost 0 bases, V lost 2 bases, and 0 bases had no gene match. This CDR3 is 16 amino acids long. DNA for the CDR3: TGTGCCAGCAGTGACGGGACTAGCGGGAGCACAGATACGCAGTATTTT. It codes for CASSDGTSGSTDTQYF.

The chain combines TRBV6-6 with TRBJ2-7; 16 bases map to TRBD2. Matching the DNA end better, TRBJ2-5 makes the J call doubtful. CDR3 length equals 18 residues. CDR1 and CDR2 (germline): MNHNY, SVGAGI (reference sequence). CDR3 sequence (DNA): TGTGCCAGCAGTTATATGGGGACTAGCGGGGGGGGAGGGGAGACCCAGTACTTC. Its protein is CASSYMGTSGGGGETQYF.

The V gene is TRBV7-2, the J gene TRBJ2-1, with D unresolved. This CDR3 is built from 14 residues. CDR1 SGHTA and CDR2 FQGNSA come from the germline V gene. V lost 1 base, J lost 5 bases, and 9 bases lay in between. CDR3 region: CASSLDSSNNEQFF. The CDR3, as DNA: TGTGCCAGCAGCTTAGATAGCAGCAACAATGAGCAGTTCTTC.

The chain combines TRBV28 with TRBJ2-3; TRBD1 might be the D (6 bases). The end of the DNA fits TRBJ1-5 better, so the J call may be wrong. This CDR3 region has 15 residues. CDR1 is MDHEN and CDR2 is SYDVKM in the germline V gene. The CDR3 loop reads CASSRQVSSGQPQHF. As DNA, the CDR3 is TGTGCCAGCAGTAGACAGGTCTCGTCGGGTCAGCCCCAGCATTTT.

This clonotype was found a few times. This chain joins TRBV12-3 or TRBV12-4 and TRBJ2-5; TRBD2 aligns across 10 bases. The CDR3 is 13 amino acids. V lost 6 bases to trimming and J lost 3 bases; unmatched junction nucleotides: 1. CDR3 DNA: TGTGCCAGCAGAGCGGGAGGGGAAGAGACCCAGTACTTC. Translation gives CASRAGGEETQYF.

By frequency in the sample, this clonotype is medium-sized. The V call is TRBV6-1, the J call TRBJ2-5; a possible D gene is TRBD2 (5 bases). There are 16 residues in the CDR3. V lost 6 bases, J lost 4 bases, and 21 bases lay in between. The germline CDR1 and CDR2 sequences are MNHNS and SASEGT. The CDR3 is CASRPSYYGNLETQYF. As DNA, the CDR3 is TGTGCCAGCAGGCCCTCATATTACGGGAATCTAGAGACCCAGTACTTC.

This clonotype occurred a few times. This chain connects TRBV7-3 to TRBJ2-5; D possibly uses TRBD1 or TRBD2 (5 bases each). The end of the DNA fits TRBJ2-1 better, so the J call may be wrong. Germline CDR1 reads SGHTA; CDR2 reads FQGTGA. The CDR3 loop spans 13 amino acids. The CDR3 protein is CASSSEPGRAQFF. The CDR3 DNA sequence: TGTGCCAGCAGCTCCGAACCGGGACGAGCGCAGTTCTTC.